Sequencing of this T cell receptor beta chain was carried out in a study of T-cell memory formation after mild COVID-19. The CDR3 is made up of 13 amino acids. From germline, CDR1 is SGHRS and CDR2 YFSETQ. The V segment lost 7 bases and the J segment 8 bases; nucleotides outside the gene matches: 10. This clonotype has more than one count but fewer than ten. Its antigen is unknown. Study-level results: Later expanders leaned CD4+, whereas day 15 to 85 contracting clones were balanced CD4/CD8. Specificity for SARS-CoV-2 was not confirmed among the second-wave clones peaking on day 37.

TCRdb reprocessed the 5' RACE reads via MiXCR and lists one record per CDR3 protein. The sample has about 150,000 distinct CDR3 sequences, 25% seen once; the top ten hold approximately 25%. Sequencing was done on a sample of PBMCs or a T cell subset sorted from them (not recorded which). This receptor was identified in an adult woman who had mild COVID-19 (a few samples of this study predate the infection). Cell type and time point are not known. This chain uses TRBV5-1 with TRBJ1-2; TRBD1 aligns across 8 bases. In nucleotides, the CDR3 is TGCGCCAGCGGACCTCAGGGGGCTGGCGGCTACACCTTC. Protein product: CASGPQGAGGYTF.